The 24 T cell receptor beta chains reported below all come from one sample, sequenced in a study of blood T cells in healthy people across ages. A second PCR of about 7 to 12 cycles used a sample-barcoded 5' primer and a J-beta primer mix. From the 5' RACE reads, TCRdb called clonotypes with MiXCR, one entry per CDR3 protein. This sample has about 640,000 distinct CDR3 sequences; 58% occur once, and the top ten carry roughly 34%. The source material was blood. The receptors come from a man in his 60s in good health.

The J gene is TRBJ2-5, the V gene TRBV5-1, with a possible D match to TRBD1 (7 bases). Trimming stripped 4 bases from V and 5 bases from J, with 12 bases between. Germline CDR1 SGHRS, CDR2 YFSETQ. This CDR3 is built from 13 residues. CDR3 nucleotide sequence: TGCGCCAGCAGCGCTGCAGGGGGGGAGACCCAGTACTTC. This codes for CASSAAGGETQYF.

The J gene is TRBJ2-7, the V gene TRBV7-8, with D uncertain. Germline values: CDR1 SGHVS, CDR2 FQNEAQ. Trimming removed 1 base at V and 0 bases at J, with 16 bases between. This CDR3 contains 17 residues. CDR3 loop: CASSLGVTAFSSYEQYF. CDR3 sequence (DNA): TGTGCCAGCAGCTTAGGGGTTACAGCCTTCAGCTCCTACGAGCAGTACTTC. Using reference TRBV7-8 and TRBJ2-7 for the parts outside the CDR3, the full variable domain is GAGVSQSPRYKVAKRGQDVALRCDPISGHVSLFWYQQALGQGPEFLTYFQNEAQLDKSGLPSDRFFAERPEGSVSTLKIQRTQQEDSAVYLCASSLGVTAFSSYEQYFGPGTRLTVT.

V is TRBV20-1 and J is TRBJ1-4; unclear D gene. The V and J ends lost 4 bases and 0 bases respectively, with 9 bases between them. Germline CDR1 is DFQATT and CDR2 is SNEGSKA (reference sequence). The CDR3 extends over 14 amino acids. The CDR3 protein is CSANKAATNEKLFF. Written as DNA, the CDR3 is TGCAGTGCTAACAAGGCCGCAACTAATGAAAAACTGTTTTTT.

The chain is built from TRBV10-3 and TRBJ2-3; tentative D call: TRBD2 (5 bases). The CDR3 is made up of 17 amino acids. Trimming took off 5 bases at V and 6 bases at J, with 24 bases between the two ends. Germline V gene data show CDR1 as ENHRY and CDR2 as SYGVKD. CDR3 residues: CAISNPVAGGYSDTQYF. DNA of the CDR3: TGTGCCATCAGTAATCCGGTGGCGGGCGGTTATTCTGATACGCAGTATTTT.

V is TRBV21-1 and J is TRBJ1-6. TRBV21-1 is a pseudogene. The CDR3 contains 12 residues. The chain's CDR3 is CAPDKGGSTLHF. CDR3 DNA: TGTGCCCCCGACAAAGGAGGTTCAACCCTCCACTTT.

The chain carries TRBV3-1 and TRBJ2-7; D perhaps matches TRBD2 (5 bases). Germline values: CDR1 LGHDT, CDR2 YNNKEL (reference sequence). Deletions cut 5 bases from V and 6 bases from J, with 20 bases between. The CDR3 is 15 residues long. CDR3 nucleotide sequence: TGTGCCAGCAGCAAAGGAACCGGGATCCTAGGCGAGCAGTACTTC. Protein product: CASSKGTGILGEQYF.

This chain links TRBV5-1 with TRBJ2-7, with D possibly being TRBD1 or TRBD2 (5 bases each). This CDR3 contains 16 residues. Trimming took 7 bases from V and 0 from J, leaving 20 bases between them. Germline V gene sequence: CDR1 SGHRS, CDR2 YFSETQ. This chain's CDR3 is CASRFGGRETSYEQYF. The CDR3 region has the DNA TGCGCCAGCCGTTTTGGGGGAAGGGAGACCTCCTACGAGCAGTACTTC.

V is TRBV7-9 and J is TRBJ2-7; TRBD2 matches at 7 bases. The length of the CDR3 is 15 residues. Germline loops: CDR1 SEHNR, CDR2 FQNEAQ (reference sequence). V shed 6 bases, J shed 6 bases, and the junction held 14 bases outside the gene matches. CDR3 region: CASSPTPLGGSEQYF. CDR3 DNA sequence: TGTGCCAGCAGTCCTACCCCTCTGGGGGGGTCCGAGCAGTACTTC.

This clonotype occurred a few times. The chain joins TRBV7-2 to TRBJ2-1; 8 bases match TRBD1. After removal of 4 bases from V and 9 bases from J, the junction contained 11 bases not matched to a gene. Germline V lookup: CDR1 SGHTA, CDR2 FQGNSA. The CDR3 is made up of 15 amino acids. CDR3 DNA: TGTGCCAGCAGCTGGGCGACAGGGGCTGGCGGTGAGCAGTTCTTC. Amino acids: CASSWATGAGGEQFF.

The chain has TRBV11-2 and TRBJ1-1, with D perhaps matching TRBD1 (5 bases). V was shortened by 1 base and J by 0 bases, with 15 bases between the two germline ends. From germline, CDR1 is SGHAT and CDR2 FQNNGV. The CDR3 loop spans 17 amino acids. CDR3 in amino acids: CASSLVRLGVMNTEAFF. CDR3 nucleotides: TGTGCCAGCAGCTTAGTTCGGTTAGGGGTGATGAACACTGAAGCTTTCTTT.

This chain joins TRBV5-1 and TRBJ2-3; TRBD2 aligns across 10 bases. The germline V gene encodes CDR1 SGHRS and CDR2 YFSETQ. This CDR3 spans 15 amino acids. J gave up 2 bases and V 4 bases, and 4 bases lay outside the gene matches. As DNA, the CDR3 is TGCGCCAGCAGCACCGGACTAGCGGTCACAGATACGCAGTATTTT. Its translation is CASSTGLAVTDTQYF.

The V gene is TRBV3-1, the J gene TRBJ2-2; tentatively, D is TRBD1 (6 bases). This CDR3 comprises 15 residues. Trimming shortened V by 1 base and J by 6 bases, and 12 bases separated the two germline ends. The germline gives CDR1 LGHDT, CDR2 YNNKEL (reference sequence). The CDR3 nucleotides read TGTGCCAGCAGCCAAGGGGGGCAGGGCCCCGGGGAGCTGTTTTTT. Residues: CASSQGGQGPGELFF.

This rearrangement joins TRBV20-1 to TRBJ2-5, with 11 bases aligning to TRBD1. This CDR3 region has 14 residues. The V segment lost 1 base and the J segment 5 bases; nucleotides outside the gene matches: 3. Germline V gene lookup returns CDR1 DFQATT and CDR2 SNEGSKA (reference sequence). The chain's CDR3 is CSARGTGGVETQYF. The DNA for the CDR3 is TGCAGTGCTAGAGGGACAGGGGGCGTGGAGACCCAGTACTTC.

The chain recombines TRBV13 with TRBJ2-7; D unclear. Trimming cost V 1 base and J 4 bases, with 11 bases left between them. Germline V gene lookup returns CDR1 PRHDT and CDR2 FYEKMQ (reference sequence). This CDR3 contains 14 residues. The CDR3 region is CASSLEGRQYEQYF. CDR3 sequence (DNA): TGTGCCAGCAGCTTAGAAGGGCGACAATACGAGCAGTACTTC.

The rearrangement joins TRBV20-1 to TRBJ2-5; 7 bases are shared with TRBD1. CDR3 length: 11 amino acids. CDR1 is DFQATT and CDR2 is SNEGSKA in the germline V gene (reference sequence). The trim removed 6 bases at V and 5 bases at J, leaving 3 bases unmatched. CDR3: CSAVQGETQYF. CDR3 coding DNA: TGCAGTGCAGTACAGGGGGAGACCCAGTACTTC.

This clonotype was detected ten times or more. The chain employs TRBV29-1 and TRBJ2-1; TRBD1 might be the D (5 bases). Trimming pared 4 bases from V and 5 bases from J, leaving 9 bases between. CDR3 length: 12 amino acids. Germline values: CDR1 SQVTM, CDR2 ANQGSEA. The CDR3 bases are TGCAGCGTTGCTTCAGGGAACAATGAGCAGTTCTTC. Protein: CSVASGNNEQFF.

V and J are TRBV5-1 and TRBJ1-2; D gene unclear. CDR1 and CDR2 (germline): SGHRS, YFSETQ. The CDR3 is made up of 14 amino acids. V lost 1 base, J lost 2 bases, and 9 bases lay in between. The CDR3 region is CASSLFPGNYGYTF. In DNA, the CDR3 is TGCGCCAGCAGCTTGTTTCCAGGAAACTATGGCTACACCTTC. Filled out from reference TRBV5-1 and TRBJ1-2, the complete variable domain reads KAGVTQTPRYLIKTRGQQVTLSCSPISGHRSVSWYQQTPGQGLQFLFEYFSETQRNKGNFPGRFSGRQFSNSRSEMNVSTLELGDSALYLCASSLFPGNYGYTFGSGTRLTVV.

CDR3 coding DNA: TGTGCCAGCAGTTCATTCTCCTTCGGGCCCACGGTGGGCTACACCTTC. This codes for CASSSFSFGPTVGYTF. This chain uses TRBV6-5 with TRBJ1-2, with no clear D. Trimming stripped 4 bases from V and 8 bases from J, with 23 bases between. Germline CDR1 reads MNHEY; CDR2 reads SVGAGI. This CDR3 is 16 amino acids long.

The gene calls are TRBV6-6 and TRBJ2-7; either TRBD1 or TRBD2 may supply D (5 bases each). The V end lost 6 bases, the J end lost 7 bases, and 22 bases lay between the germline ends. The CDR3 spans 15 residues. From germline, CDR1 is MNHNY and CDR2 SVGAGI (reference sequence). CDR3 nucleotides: TGTGCCAGCAGGATCTCGGGGCATAGAAAAAATGAGCAGTACTTC. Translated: CASRISGHRKNEQYF.

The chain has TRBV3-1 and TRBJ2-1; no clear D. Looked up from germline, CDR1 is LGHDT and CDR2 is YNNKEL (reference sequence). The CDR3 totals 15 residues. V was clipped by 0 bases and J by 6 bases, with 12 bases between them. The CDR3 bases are TGTGCCAGCAGCCAAGATCGAGACGCCCGCAATGAGCAGTTCTTC. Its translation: CASSQDRDARNEQFF.

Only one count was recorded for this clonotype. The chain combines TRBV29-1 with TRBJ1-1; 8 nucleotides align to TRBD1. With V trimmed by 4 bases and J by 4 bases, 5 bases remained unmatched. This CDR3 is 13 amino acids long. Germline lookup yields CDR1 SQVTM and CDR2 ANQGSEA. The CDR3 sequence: CSVVSTGGTEAFF. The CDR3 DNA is TGCAGCGTTGTATCCACAGGGGGCACTGAAGCTTTCTTT.

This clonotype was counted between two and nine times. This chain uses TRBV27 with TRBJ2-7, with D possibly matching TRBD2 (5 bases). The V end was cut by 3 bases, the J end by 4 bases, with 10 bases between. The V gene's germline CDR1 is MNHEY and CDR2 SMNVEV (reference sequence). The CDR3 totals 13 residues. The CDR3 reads CASSFEGGYEQYF. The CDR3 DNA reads TGTGCCAGCAGTTTCGAAGGAGGTTACGAGCAGTACTTC.

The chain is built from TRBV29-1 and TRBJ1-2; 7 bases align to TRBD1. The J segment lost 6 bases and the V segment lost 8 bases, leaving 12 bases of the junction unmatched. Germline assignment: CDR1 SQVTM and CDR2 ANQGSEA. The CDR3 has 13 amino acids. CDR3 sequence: CSFQDRALDGYTF. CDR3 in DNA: TGCAGCTTCCAAGACAGGGCTTTGGATGGCTACACCTTC.

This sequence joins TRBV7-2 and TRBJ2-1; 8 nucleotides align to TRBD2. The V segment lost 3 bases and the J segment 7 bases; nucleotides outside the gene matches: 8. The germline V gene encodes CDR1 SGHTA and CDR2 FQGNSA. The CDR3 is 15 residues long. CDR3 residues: CASSFPGTRGNEQFF. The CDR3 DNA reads TGTGCCAGCAGCTTCCCCGGGACTAGGGGAAATGAGCAGTTCTTC.